The following is a TCR beta chain sequence with its context. This record belongs to a study of cytomegalovirus exposure and HLA in healthy donors. The PCR employed 60 Vbeta primers together with 13 Jbeta primers. The method was immunoSEQ multiplex PCR; TCRdb's version includes in-frame clones alone and lacks a portion of them. The sample gives around 110,000 clones, approximately 80% of which show up once; about 4.5% is in the top ten. V was trimmed by 2 bases and J by 4 bases, leaving 11 bases between them. The CDR3 runs to 15 residues. CDR1 and CDR2 (germline): KGHSH, LQKENI. The source of this sequence is a man under 40 in good health and CMV-seropositive. Source material: PBMCs. The chain links TRBV18 to TRBJ1-4; TRBD1 might be the D (5 bases). CDR3 amino acids: CASSPTGTFNEKLFF. The CDR3 nucleotides read TGTGCCAGCTCACCAACCGGGACTTTTAATGAAAAACTGTTTTTT.